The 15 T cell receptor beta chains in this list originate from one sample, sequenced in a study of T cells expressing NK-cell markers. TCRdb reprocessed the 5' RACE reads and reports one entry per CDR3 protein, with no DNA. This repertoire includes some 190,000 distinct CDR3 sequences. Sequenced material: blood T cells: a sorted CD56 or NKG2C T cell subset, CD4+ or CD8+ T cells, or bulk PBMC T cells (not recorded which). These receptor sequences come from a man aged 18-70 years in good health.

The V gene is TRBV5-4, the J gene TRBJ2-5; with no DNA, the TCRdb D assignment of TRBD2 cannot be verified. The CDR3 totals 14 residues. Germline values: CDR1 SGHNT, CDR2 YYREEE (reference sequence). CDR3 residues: CASSPLGSQETQYF.

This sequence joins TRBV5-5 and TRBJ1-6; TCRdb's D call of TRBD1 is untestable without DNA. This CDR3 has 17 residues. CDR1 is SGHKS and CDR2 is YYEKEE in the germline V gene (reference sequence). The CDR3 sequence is CASSFRDTVRYNSPLHF.

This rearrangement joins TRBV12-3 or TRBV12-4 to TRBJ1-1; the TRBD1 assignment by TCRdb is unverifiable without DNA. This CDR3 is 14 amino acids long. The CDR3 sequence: CASSFGGGSTEAFF.

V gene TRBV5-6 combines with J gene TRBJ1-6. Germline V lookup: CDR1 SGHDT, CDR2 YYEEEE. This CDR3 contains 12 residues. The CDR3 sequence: CASSLVDSPLHF.

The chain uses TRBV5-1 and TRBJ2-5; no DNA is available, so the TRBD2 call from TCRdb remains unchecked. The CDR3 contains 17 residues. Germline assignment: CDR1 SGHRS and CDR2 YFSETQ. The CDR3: CASSFAIETRGQETQYF.

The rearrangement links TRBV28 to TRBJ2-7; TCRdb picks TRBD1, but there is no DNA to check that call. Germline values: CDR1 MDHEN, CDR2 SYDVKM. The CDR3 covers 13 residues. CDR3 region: CASQGRHSYEQYF. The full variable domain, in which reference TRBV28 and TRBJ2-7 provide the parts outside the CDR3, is DVKVTQSSRYLVKRTGEKVFLECVQDMDHENMFWYRQDPGLGLRLIYFSYDVKMKEKGDIPEGYSVSREKKERFSLILESASTNQTSMYLCASQGRHSYEQYFGPGTRLTVT.

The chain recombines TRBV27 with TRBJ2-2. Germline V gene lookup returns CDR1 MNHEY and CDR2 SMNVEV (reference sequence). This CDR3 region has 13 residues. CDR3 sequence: CASLRDNTGELFF.

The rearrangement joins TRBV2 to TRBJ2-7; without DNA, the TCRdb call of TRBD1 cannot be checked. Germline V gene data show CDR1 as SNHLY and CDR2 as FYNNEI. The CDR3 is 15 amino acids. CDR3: CASSDLEGIAYEQYF.

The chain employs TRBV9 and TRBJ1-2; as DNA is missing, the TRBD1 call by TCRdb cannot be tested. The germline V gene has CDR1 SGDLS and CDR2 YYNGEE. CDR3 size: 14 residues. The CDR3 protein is CASSTGTGAGGYTF.

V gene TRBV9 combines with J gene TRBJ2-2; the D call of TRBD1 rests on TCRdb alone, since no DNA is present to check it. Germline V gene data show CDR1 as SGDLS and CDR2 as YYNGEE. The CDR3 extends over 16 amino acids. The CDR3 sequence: CASSVGTYERTGELFF. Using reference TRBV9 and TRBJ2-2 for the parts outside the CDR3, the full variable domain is DSGVTQTPKHLITATGQRVTLRCSPRSGDLSVYWYQQSLDQGLQFLIQYYNGEERAKGNILERFSAQQFPDLHSELNLSSLELGDSALYFCASSVGTYERTGELFFGEGSRLTVL.

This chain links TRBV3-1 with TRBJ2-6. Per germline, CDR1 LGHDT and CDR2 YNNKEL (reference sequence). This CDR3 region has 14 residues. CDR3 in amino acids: CASSHDWGANVLTF.

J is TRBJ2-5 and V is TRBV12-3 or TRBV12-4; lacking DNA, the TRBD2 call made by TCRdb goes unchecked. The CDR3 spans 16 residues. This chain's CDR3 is CASSWGLAGGRETQYF.

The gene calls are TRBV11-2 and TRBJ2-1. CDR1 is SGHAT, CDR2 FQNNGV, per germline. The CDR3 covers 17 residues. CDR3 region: CASSLPQSGGPYNEQFF.

The CDR3 here is CASSLAYTGLGVQYF. This chain joins TRBV5-6 and TRBJ2-7. Germline assignment: CDR1 SGHDT and CDR2 YYEEEE. CDR3 size: 15 residues.

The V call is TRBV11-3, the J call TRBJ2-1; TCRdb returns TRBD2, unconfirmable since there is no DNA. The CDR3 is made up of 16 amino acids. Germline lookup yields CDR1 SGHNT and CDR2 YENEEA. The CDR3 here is CASSLTAGGEVAEQFF.